A single sample gave rise to the 25 T cell receptor beta chains below, sequenced in a study of T cells in Graves' hyperthyroidism and ophthalmopathy (dated by TCRdb to between 2019 and 2020). Library preparation employed multiplex PCR. Sequenced using an Illumina HiSeq 2000. Amplification of TCR beta CDR3 regions was carried out from RNA transcripts. A first-round RT-PCR of the TCR CDR3 used the HTBI primer set with the Qiagen OneStep RT-PCR kit. TCRdb cleaned the public reads at Q25 with fastp, built clones with MiXCR and kept in-frame beta chains. Each CDR3 protein gets just one entry, which takes the most common genes and DNA from the rows behind it. Here the sample has about 280,000 distinct CDR3 sequences; 25% occur a single time. The ten largest account for more than 25% of the sample. The specimen sequenced was blood. These receptors originate from a man aged 40-55 years with Graves' hyperthyroidism that later progressed to Graves' ophthalmopathy.

Only a few counts were recorded for this clonotype. The chain recombines TRBV30 with TRBJ2-7, with 8 bases matching TRBD2. The CDR3 contains 14 residues. CDR1 and CDR2 (germline): GTSNPN, SVGIG (reference sequence). The junction had 4 bases not matched to a gene; V was cut back by 2 bases and J by 1 base. CDR3 in amino acids: CAWSTGLGSYEQYF. The CDR3 DNA sequence: TGTGCCTGGAGTACGGGACTAGGTTCCTACGAGCAGTACTTC.

The rearrangement uses TRBV6-1 and TRBJ2-5; D call uncertain. CDR1 MNHNS and CDR2 SASEGT come from the germline V gene. Trimming stripped 4 bases from V and 2 bases from J, with 11 bases between. The CDR3 extends over 14 amino acids. CDR3 protein: CASSAVYGQETQYF. CDR3 sequence (DNA): TGTGCCAGCAGTGCGGTCTATGGGCAAGAGACCCAGTACTTC.

This clonotype was seen repeatedly, ten times or more. A read error may be the cause here, since a much bigger clone is one base away. The chain uses TRBV6-1 and TRBJ1-1; 7 bases are shared with TRBD1. The CDR3 covers 15 residues. CDR1 is MNHNS and CDR2 is SASEGT in the germline V gene. The CDR3 DNA follows: TGTGCCAGCAGTGACCGACAGGGACTACACACTGAAGCTCTCTTT. As protein: CASSDRQGLHTEALF.

The table lists this clonotype with many counts. V usage is TRBV11-3 and J usage is TRBJ1-6; D remains unclear. The CDR3 totals 13 residues. CDR1 is SGHNT, CDR2 YENEEA, per germline. V lost 5 bases and J lost 13, with 15 bases in between. The chain's CDR3 is CASSPGRKFPLHF. In DNA form, the CDR3 reads TGTGCCAGCAGCCCCGGGAGGAAATTTCCCCTCCACTTT. Combining the CDR3 with reference TRBV11-3 and TRBJ1-6 gives the whole variable domain EAGVVQSPRYKIIEKKQPVAFWCNPISGHNTLYWYLQNLGQGPELLIRYENEEAVDDSQLPKDRFSAERLKGVDSTLKIQPAELGDSAVYLCASSPGRKFPLHFGNGTRLTVT.

V usage is TRBV28 and J usage is TRBJ2-7, with D possibly being TRBD2 (5 bases). From germline, CDR1 is MDHEN and CDR2 SYDVKM. The germline V and J ends were trimmed by 2 bases and 2 bases, with 13 bases remaining between them. The CDR3 covers 15 residues. As DNA, the CDR3 is TGTGCCAGCAGTTTACGGGCAGGAGGAGCCTACGAGCAGTACTTC. Protein sequence: CASSLRAGGAYEQYF.

This chain's CDR3 is CASSQTGGDSFAAYEQYF. CDR3 in DNA: TGTGCCAGCAGCCAGACAGGGGGCGATTCCTTCGCGGCCTACGAGCAGTACTTC. The V call is TRBV13, the J call TRBJ2-7, with 10 bases that match TRBD1. CDR1 and CDR2 from the germline V gene are PRHDT and FYEKMQ (reference sequence). The length of the CDR3 is 18 residues. V gave up 5 bases and J gave up 2 bases; unmatched junction bases: 15.

This clonotype was counted at least ten times. The chain links TRBV6-5 to TRBJ2-7, with 9 positions matching TRBD2. CDR1 and CDR2 (germline): MNHEY, SVGAGI. The ends lost 7 bases at V and 4 bases at J; junction bases unmatched: 14. The CDR3 contains 16 residues. The CDR3 spells CASTFPPVLAGYEQYF. The CDR3 nucleotides read TGTGCCAGCACTTTCCCGCCTGTCCTAGCGGGATACGAGCAGTACTTC.

This clonotype was seen a single time. The rearrangement uses TRBV6-5 and TRBJ1-2; 8 nucleotides agree with TRBD1. The CDR3 is 14 amino acids. Per the germline V gene, CDR1 is MNHEY and CDR2 is SVGAGI. V lost 1 base and J lost 6; bases outside the gene matches: 4. CDR3 bases: TGTGCCAGCAGTTACTTGGACAGGGAGGATGGCTACACCTTC. It specifies CASSYLDREDGYTF.

This clonotype was counted ten times or more. The genes are TRBV19 and TRBJ2-7, with D possibly being TRBD1 (6 bases). CDR1 and CDR2 from the germline V gene are LNHDA and SQIVND (reference sequence). The V and J ends lost 5 bases and 2 bases respectively, with 13 bases between them. CDR3 length equals 14 residues. The CDR3 spells CASSASGVTYEQYF. The CDR3 DNA sequence: TGTGCCAGTAGTGCCTCAGGGGTTACCTACGAGCAGTACTTC.

This clonotype was recorded many times. This may stem from a read error, because a much larger clone lies one nucleotide away. The rearrangement uses TRBV6-5 and TRBJ2-7; the D gene is possibly TRBD1 (6 bases). The germline V gene encodes CDR1 MNHEY and CDR2 SVGAGI. This CDR3 contains 15 residues. DNA of the CDR3: TGTGCCGGCAGTTATAGGGAACAGGGCCCATACGAGCAGTACTTC. Encoded protein: CAGSYREQGPYEQYF.

This clonotype was seen a few times. The chain couples TRBV12-3 or TRBV12-4 to TRBJ1-5; D is possibly TRBD1 (5 bases). Trimming removed 5 bases from V and 4 bases from J, with 15 bases in between. The CDR3 runs 15 residues. This chain's CDR3 is CASSRQYQGNQPQHF. Here the CDR3 DNA reads TGTGCCAGCAGTCGCCAGTATCAGGGAAATCAGCCCCAGCATTTT.

J is TRBJ1-1 and V is TRBV12-3 or TRBV12-4; D uncertain. The CDR3 extends over 14 amino acids. Trimming took off 5 bases at V and 3 bases at J, with 13 bases between the two ends. The CDR3 is CASSQRREYTEAFF. CDR3 DNA: TGTGCCAGCAGTCAAAGACGGGAGTACACTGAAGCTTTCTTT.

The CDR3 DNA sequence: TGCAGCGTGTTGAGAATGACTAGCGATAAGGACGAGCAGTACTTC. It specifies CSVLRMTSDKDEQYF. V usage is TRBV29-1 and J usage is TRBJ2-7, with 8 bases identical to TRBD2. The CDR3 contains 15 residues. From germline, CDR1 is SQVTM and CDR2 ANQGSEA. V trimming: 6 bases; J trimming: 5 bases; junction bases outside the gene matches: 15.

The sample holds many counts of this clonotype. The chain uses TRBV10-2 and TRBJ2-7; 7 bases fit TRBD2. The germline gives CDR1 WSHSY, CDR2 SAAADI. V was pared by 4 bases and J by 6 bases, with 6 bases of the junction left unmatched. The CDR3 is 13 residues long. The CDR3 sequence is CASSGAGALEQYF. CDR3 nucleotide sequence: TGCGCCAGCAGTGGGGCGGGAGCTCTCGAGCAGTACTTC.

This clonotype was seen at least ten times. This chain links TRBV6-5 with TRBJ1-2, with a weak D call TRBD1 (5 bases). CDR3 length equals 12 residues. CDR1 is MNHEY and CDR2 is SVGAGI in the germline V gene. The ends were cut back, 4 bases at V and 6 bases at J, with 9 bases in the middle. Here the CDR3 DNA reads TGTGCCAGCAGTTCCGACAGAGATGGCTACACCTTC. Amino acids: CASSSDRDGYTF.

The chain joins TRBV6-1 to TRBJ2-7, with TRBD2 identical over 7 bases. The CDR3 is 15 amino acids. Germline trimming cut 8 bases from V and 2 bases from J; bases unmatched to any gene: 12. Germline values: CDR1 MNHNS, CDR2 SASEGT. This CDR3 reads CASAYLAALPYEQYF. In DNA, the CDR3 is TGTGCCAGCGCGTATCTAGCGGCTCTTCCCTACGAGCAGTACTTC.

The rearrangement uses TRBV2 and TRBJ1-2; D uncertain. The V end was cut by 6 bases, the J end by 4 bases, with 12 bases between. The CDR3 spans 13 residues. CDR1 SNHLY and CDR2 FYNNEI come from the germline V gene. CDR3 coding DNA: TGTGCCAGCAGGGACGGAGGACGCTATGGCTACACCTTC. Protein sequence: CASRDGGRYGYTF.

This clonotype was seen at least ten times. The chain links TRBV12-3 or TRBV12-4 to TRBJ1-3, with D possibly matching TRBD1 (5 bases). CDR3 size: 15 residues. V lost 5 bases to trimming and J lost 3 bases, with 14 bases between them. DNA of the CDR3: TGTGCCAGCAGTCTGGTGGGAAGGGGTGGAAACACCATATATTTT. Translating gives CASSLVGRGGNTIYF.

This clonotype was seen repeatedly, ten times or more. The gene calls are TRBV18 and TRBJ1-1; the D is unclear. Germline CDR1 is KGHSH and CDR2 is LQKENI. The CDR3 covers 15 residues. V was trimmed by 0 bases and J by 1 base, leaving 9 bases between them. The CDR3 sequence is CASSPPNSPNTEAFF. The CDR3 DNA reads as TGTGCCAGCTCACCACCGAACAGCCCGAACACTGAAGCTTTCTTT.

This clonotype was observed at least ten times. V gene TRBV29-1 combines with J gene TRBJ2-2, with 7 bases lining up with TRBD2. V trimming: 7 bases; J trimming: 4 bases; junction bases outside the gene matches: 9. From germline, CDR1 is SQVTM and CDR2 ANQGSEA. The CDR3 spans 14 residues. Here the CDR3 DNA reads TGCAGCGCCGCGGGTAGCGGGTCCACCGGGGAGCTGTTTTTT. Encoded protein: CSAAGSGSTGELFF.

The sample holds many counts of this clonotype. The genes are TRBV24-1 and TRBJ2-5, with TRBD2 identical over 15 bases. Germline loops: CDR1 KGHDR, CDR2 SFDVKD. J lost 4 bases, V lost 10 bases, and 6 bases had no gene match. The CDR3 runs 15 residues. The CDR3 loop is CATGGLAGGGETQYF. CDR3 bases: TGTGCCACTGGAGGACTAGCGGGAGGGGGAGAGACCCAGTACTTC.

V is TRBV11-2 and J is TRBJ1-2, with 9 positions matching TRBD1. Germline V gene data show CDR1 as SGHAT and CDR2 as FQNNGV. Trimming at V came to 6 bases and at J to 4 bases, leaving 6 bases not matched to a gene. The CDR3 is 14 amino acids. The DNA for the CDR3 is TGTGCCAGCAGTACGGACAGGGGTACCTATGGCTACACCTTC. Translating it yields CASSTDRGTYGYTF.

In its sample, this clonotype was seen many times. The chain employs TRBV5-5 and TRBJ1-1; D is unclear. CDR3 length equals 14 residues. CDR1 is SGHKS, CDR2 YYEKEE, per germline (reference sequence). The V and J ends lost 0 bases and 0 bases respectively, with 6 bases between them. CDR3 bases: TGTGCCAGCAGCTTGGCCCTCATGAACACTGAAGCTTTCTTT. Residues: CASSLALMNTEAFF.

This clonotype was seen at least ten times. V usage is TRBV12-3 or TRBV12-4 and J usage is TRBJ2-4; maybe TRBD1 (6 bases). Trimming took 2 bases from V and 3 from J, leaving 29 bases between them. This CDR3 contains 21 residues. CDR3 in DNA: TGTGCCAGCAGTTTATTTGGGATTTGGATTAGGGACACCAAGGTCAAAAACATTCAGTACTTC. Translating gives CASSLFGIWIRDTKVKNIQYF.

This rearrangement joins TRBV6-5 to TRBJ1-5; 10 positions match TRBD1. Losses at the gene ends were 4 bases for V and 5 bases for J; bases not matched to a gene: 2. CDR3 size: 14 residues. Germline V lookup: CDR1 MNHEY, CDR2 SVGAGI. The CDR3 DNA follows: TGTGCCAGCAGTTTCGGACAGGGGGATCAGCCCCAGCATTTT. It specifies CASSFGQGDQPQHF.